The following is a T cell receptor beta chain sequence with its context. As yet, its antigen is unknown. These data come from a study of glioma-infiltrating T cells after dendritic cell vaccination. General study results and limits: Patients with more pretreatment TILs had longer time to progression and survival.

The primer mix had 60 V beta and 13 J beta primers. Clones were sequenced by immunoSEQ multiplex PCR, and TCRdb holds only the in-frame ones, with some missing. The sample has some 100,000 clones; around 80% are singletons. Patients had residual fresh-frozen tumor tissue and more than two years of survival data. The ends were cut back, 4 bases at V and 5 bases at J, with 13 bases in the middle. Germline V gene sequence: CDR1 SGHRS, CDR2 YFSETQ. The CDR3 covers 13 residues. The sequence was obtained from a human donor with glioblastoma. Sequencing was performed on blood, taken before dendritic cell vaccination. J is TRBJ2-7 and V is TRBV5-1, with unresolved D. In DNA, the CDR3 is TGCGCCAGCAGCCCCGCGGCCTCTGACGAGCAGTACTTC. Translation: CASSPAASDEQYF.